This is a list of T cell receptor beta chains from one sample in a study of T cell responses to AZD1222 COVID-19 vaccine. The assay was immunoSEQ multiplex PCR, and TCRdb's table has in-frame clones only and misses some. Counted here are 100,000 to 120,000 clones, 88% occurring once; the ten biggest clones make up roughly 6.7%. This specimen consisted of peripheral blood, obtained 28 days after the second AZD1222 dose. All receptors derive from an adult who received the AZD1222 COVID-19 vaccine. Each CDR3 is given with its conserved first and last residue. D genes are given only for firm matches. Size is omitted from some rows. Given values are once, few, many or a class for expanded clones.

TRBV5-4	.	TRBJ1-1	13	.	CASSLAGPTEAFF	TGTGCCAGCAGCTTGGCCGGTCCCACTGAAGCTTTCTTT
TRBV7-8	.	TRBJ1-5	19	.	CASSTTVGGPELPYQPQHF	TGTGCCAGCAGCACCACCGTAGGGGGGCCCGAACTTCCCTATCAGCCCCAGCATTTT
TRBV18	.	TRBJ1-5	13	.	CASSLEGDQPQHF	TGTGCCAGCTCTCTGGAGGGGGATCAGCCCCAGCATTTT
TRBV19	.	TRBJ2-2	13	.	CASSMRGTGELFF	TGTGCCAGCAGTATGAGGGGAACCGGGGAGCTGTTTTTT
TRBV5-1	TRBD1	TRBJ1-4	19	.	CASSSVISRTGEGNEKLFF	TGCGCCAGCAGCTCTGTTATAAGTCGCACAGGGGAAGGTAATGAAAAACTGTTTTTT
TRBV7-3	.	TRBJ1-2	13	once	CASSLGESDGYTF	TGTGCCAGCAGCTTAGGGGAATCCGATGGCTACACCTTC
TRBV3-1/TRBV3-2	TRBD1	TRBJ2-5	15	.	CASSPGQDLGETQYF	TGTGCCAGCAGCCCCGGACAGGATCTAGGAGAGACCCAGTACTTC
TRBV4-2	.	TRBJ1-1	14	.	CASSQGDGNTEAFF	TGTGCCAGCAGCCAGGGGGACGGGAACACTGAAGCTTTCTTT
TRBV27	.	TRBJ1-3	15	.	CASSPKTARVDTIYF	TGTGCCAGCAGTCCGAAAACCGCCCGGGTAGACACCATATATTTT
TRBV18	.	TRBJ2-5	15	.	CASSPSGDAQETQYF	TGTGCCAGCTCACCCTCAGGGGACGCACAAGAGACCCAGTACTTC
TRBV5-1	.	TRBJ2-1	14	.	CASSLGSQGNEQFF	TGCGCCAGCAGCTTGGGTTCACAGGGTAATGAGCAGTTCTTC
TRBV20-1	TRBD2	TRBJ2-3	12	few	CSASGGGASQYF	TGCAGTGCTAGTGGCGGGGGGGCCTCGCAGTATTTT
TRBV2	TRBD1	TRBJ1-4	17	.	CASSETGQGEGDEKLFF	TGTGCCAGCAGTGAAACCGGACAGGGCGAAGGGGATGAAAAACTGTTTTTT
TRBV7-9	TRBD1	TRBJ1-1	18	.	CASSPSHGTGADDTEAFF	TGTGCCAGCAGCCCATCTCACGGGACAGGGGCGGACGACACTGAAGCTTTCTTT
TRBV6-6	.	TRBJ1-1	15	.	CASSYSWTLDTEAFF	TGTGCCAGCAGTTACTCGTGGACATTGGACACTGAAGCTTTCTTT
TRBV19	TRBD1	TRBJ1-1	15	.	CASSDRLSQGTEAFF	TGTGCCAGTAGTGACCGACTATCACAGGGGACTGAAGCTTTCTTT
TRBV11-1	.	TRBJ1-1	13	.	CASSPGWNTEAFF	TGTGCCAGCAGCCCGGGCTGGAACACTGAAGCTTTCTTT
TRBV9	.	TRBJ1-6	14	.	CASSSTTGFGPLHF	TGTGCCAGCAGCTCGACGACGGGGTTTGGGCCCCTCCACTTT
TRBV15	TRBD1	TRBJ1-4	15	.	CATSERDRGSEKLFF	TGTGCCACCAGCGAGCGTGACAGGGGATCTGAAAAACTGTTTTTT
TRBV6-7	.	TRBJ1-1	13	.	CAPMGRSNTEAFF	TGTGCTCCCATGGGGCGCTCGAACACTGAAGCTTTCTTT
TRBV19	.	TRBJ2-3	12	.	CASSIDLNTQYF	TGTGCCAGTAGTATAGATTTGAATACGCAGTATTTT
TRBV3-1/TRBV3-2	.	TRBJ2-7	15	.	CATPGRGQTLYEQYF	TGTGCCACCCCCGGGAGGGGACAGACGCTCTACGAGCAGTACTTC
TRBV20-1	.	TRBJ2-3	15	.	CSASIGLGTGDTQYF	TGCAGTGCTAGTATTGGCTTGGGCACGGGAGATACGCAGTATTTT
TRBV15	.	TRBJ1-5	15	few	CATQAERASNQPQHF	TGTGCCACCCAAGCGGAGAGGGCGAGCAATCAGCCCCAGCATTTT
TRBV5-1	TRBD1	TRBJ1-6	14	.	CASSLQGENSPLHF	TGCGCCAGCAGCTTACAGGGGGAGAATTCACCCCTCCACTTT
TRBV10-1	.	TRBJ2-1	15	.	CASSDSGASYNEQFF	TGCGCCAGCAGTGACTCGGGGGCGTCCTACAATGAGCAGTTCTTC
TRBV7-2	.	TRBJ1-2	13	.	CASSLESIYGYTF	TGTGCCAGCAGCTTAGAGAGCATCTATGGCTACACCTTC
TRBV19	TRBD1	TRBJ2-1	14	.	CASRGQGAYNEQFF	TGTGCCAGTAGGGGACAGGGGGCTTACAATGAGCAGTTCTTC
TRBV6-5	.	TRBJ2-7	13	.	CASSQGLPYEQYF	TGTGCCAGCAGCCAAGGCTTACCCTACGAGCAGTACTTC
TRBV4-2	.	TRBJ2-2	17	.	CASSQDWRGKNTGELFF	TGTGCCAGCAGCCAAGATTGGAGGGGGAAAAACACCGGGGAGCTGTTTTTT
TRBV7-6	.	TRBJ1-3	15	.	CASSLQALSGNTIYF	TGTGCCAGCAGCTTACAGGCACTCTCTGGAAACACCATATATTTT
TRBV4-3	TRBD1	TRBJ1-2	16	.	CASSQDLTGAWQGYTF	TGCGCCAGCAGCCAAGATTTGACAGGGGCCTGGCAGGGCTACACCTTC
TRBV24-1	TRBD1	TRBJ2-7	15	.	CATSDWDSVAYEQYF	TGTGCCACCAGTGATTGGGACAGCGTTGCCTACGAGCAGTACTTC
TRBV12-3/TRBV12-4	.	TRBJ1-4	13	.	CASSPAGGEKLFF	TGTGCCAGCAGTCCGGCCGGCGGTGAAAAACTGTTTTTT
TRBV11-2	.	TRBJ1-1	15	few	CASSLELSMNTEAFF	TGTGCCAGCAGCTTAGAGCTGAGCATGAACACTGAAGCTTTCTTT
TRBV14	.	TRBJ1-4	14	.	CASSPGTLFEKLFF	TGTGCCAGCAGCCCGGGGACTCTCTTTGAAAAACTGTTTTTT
TRBV7-2	TRBD1	TRBJ1-5	15	.	CASSSPGQGNQPQHF	TGTGCCAGCAGCTCCCCGGGACAGGGGAATCAGCCCCAGCATTTT
TRBV18	TRBD1	TRBJ1-5	15	once	CASSQTTGGGQPQHF	TGTGCCAGCTCACAAACTACAGGGGGCGGACAGCCCCAGCATTTT
TRBV6-5	.	TRBJ1-5	12	.	CASTRENQPQHF	TGTGCCAGCACACGGGAGAATCAGCCCCAGCATTTT
TRBV7-2	TRBD1	TRBJ1-1	16	.	CASSLVPGGKNTEAFF	TGTGCCAGCAGCTTAGTTCCAGGGGGGAAGAACACTGAAGCTTTCTTT
TRBV19	TRBD1	TRBJ1-2	15	.	CASTSSGQFNYGYTF	TGTGCCAGTACCTCGTCGGGACAGTTCAACTATGGCTACACCTTC
TRBV25-1	.	TRBJ1-1	14	.	CASSTVGVNTEAFF	TGTGCCAGCAGTACGGTCGGGGTGAACACTGAAGCTTTCTTT
TRBV6-1	.	TRBJ2-7	11	few	CASSDGYEQYF	TGTGCCAGCAGTGACGGTTACGAGCAGTACTTC
TRBV2	.	TRBJ1-1	13	.	CASSEGRRTEAFF	TGTGCCAGCAGTGAAGGGCGCCGGACTGAAGCTTTCTTT
TRBV20-1	TRBD1	TRBJ1-6	20	few	CSASAPRQGLGRIENSPLHF	TGCAGTGCTAGTGCCCCTCGACAGGGGCTAGGTAGAATAGAGAATTCACCCCTCCACTTT
TRBV11-1	TRBD1	TRBJ2-5	15	.	CASRGRGLRGETQYF	TGTGCCAGCAGGGGCAGGGGGCTCAGGGGGGAGACCCAGTACTTC
TRBV10-3	.	TRBJ1-2	16	.	CAISLSTSPDHYGYTF	TGTGCCATCAGTCTTAGCACCAGCCCCGACCACTATGGCTACACCTTC
TRBV7-9	.	TRBJ1-2	14	.	CASSLGPRGYGYTF	TGTGCCAGCAGCTTAGGTCCACGAGGCTATGGCTACACCTTC
TRBV2	TRBD1	TRBJ1-3	14	.	CARSNRGAGSTIYF	TGTGCCAGATCGAACAGGGGCGCTGGAAGCACCATATATTTT
TRBV2	TRBD1	TRBJ1-2	13	.	CASSAGTGYGYTF	TGTGCCAGCAGCGCCGGGACAGGCTATGGCTACACCTTT
TRBV27	.	TRBJ1-6	17	.	CASSLSIGGDYNSPLHF	TGTGCCAGCAGTTTATCGATAGGCGGCGATTATAATTCACCCCTCCACTTT
TRBV5-1	.	TRBJ1-5	15	.	CASSLEWGSNQPQHF	TGCGCCAGCAGCTTGGAGTGGGGAAGCAATCAGCCCCAGCATTTT